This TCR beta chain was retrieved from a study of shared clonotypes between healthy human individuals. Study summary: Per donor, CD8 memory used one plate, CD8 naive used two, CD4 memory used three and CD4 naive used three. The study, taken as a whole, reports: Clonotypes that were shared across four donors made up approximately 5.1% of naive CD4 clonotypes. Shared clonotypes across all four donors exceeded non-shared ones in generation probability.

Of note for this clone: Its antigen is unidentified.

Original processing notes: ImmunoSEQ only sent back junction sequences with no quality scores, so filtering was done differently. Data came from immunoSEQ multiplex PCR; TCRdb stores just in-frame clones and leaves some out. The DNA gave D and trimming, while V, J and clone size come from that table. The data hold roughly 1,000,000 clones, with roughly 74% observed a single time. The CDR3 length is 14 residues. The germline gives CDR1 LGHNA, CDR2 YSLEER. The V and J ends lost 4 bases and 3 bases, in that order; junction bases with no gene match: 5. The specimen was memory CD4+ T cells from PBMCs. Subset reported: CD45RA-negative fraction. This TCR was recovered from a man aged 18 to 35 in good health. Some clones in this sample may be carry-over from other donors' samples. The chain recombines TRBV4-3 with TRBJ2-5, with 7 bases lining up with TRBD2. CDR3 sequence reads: CASSPLGGEETQYF. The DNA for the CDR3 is TGCGCCAGCAGCCCCCTGGGAGGGGAAGAGACCCAGTACTTC.